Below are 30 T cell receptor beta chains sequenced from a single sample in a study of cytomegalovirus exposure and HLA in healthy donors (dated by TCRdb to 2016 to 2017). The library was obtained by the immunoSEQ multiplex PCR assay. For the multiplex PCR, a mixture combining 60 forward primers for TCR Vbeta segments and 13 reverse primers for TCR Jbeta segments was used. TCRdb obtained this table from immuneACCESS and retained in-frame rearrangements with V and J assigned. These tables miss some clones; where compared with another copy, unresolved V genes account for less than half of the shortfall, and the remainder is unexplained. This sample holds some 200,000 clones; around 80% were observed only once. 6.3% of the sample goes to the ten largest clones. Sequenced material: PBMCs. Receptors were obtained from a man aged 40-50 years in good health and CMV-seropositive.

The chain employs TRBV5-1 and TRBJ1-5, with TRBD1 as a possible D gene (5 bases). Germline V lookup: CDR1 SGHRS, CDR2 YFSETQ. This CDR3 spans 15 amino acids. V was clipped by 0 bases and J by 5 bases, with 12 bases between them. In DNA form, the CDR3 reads TGCGCCAGCAGCTTGGGCCCGGGGGGGGATCAGCCCCAGCATTTT. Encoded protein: CASSLGPGGDQPQHF. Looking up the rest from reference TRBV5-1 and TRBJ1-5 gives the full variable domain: KAGVTQTPRYLIKTRGQQVTLSCSPISGHRSVSWYQQTPGQGLQFLFEYFSETQRNKGNFPGRFSGRQFSNSRSEMNVSTLELGDSALYLCASSLGPGGDQPQHFGDGTRLSIL.

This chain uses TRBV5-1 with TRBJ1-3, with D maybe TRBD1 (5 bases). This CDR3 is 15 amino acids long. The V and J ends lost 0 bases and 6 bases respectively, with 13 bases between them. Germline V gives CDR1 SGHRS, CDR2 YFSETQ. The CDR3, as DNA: TGCGCCAGCAGCTTGGATCGGGGGGAGTTAAACACCATATATTTT. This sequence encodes CASSLDRGELNTIYF.

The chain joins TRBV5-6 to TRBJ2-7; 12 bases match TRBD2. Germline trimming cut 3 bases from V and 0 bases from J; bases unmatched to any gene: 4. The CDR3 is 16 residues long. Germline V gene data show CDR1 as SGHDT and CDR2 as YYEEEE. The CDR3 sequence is CASSYASGGGSYEQYF. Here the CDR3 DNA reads TGTGCCAGCAGCTACGCTAGCGGGGGGGGCTCCTACGAGCAGTACTTC.

The CDR3 loop reads CASSSTSADWAGGRGGTDTQYF. The CDR3 DNA sequence: TGCGCCAGCAGCTCGACCTCTGCCGACTGGGCGGGGGGCCGTGGCGGCACAGATACGCAGTATTTT. This chain uses TRBV5-1 with TRBJ2-3; TRBD2 matches at 8 bases. The CDR3 consists of 22 residues. Unmatched junction bases numbered 25, after V lost 3 bases and J lost 1 base. Per germline, CDR1 SGHRS and CDR2 YFSETQ.

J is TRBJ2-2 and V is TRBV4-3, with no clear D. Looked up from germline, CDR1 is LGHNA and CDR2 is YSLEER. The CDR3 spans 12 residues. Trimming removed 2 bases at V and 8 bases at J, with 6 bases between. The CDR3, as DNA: TGCGCCAGCAGCCAACCTCCGGGGGAGCTGTTTTTT. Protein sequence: CASSQPPGELFF.

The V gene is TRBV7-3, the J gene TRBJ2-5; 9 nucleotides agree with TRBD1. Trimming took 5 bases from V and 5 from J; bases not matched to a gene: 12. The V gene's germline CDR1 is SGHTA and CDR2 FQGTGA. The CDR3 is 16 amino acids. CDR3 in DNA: TGTGCCAGCAGCACCACTAGACAGGGGGGCAAGGAGACCCAGTACTTC. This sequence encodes CASSTTRQGGKETQYF.

The CDR3 spells CASRESGGLDGYTF. Written as DNA, the CDR3 is TGTGCCAGCAGGGAGTCTGGGGGCTTGGATGGCTACACCTTC. V is TRBV9 and J is TRBJ1-2; D perhaps matches TRBD1 (6 bases). The CDR3 is made up of 14 amino acids. Trimming pared 5 bases from V and 6 bases from J, leaving 17 bases between. The V gene's germline CDR1 is SGDLS and CDR2 YYNGEE.

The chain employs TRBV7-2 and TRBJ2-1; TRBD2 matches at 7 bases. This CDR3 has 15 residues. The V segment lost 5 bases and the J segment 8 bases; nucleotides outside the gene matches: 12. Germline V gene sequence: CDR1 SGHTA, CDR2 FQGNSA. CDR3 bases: TGTGCCAGCAGCCTAGGACGGGTGGGGGGGGATGAGCAGTTCTTC. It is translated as CASSLGRVGGDEQFF.

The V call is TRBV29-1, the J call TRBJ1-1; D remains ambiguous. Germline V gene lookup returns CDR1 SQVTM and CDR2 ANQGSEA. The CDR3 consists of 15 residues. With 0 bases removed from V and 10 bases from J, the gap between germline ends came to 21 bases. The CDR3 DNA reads TGCAGCGTTGAAGATAAAAGAGGTAGTAGCGGAGCAGCTTTCTTT. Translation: CSVEDKRGSSGAAFF.

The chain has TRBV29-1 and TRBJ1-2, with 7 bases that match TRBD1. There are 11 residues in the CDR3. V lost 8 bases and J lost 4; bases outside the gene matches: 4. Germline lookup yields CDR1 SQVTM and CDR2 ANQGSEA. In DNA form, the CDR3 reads TGCAGCTACAGGGGAAGCTATGGCTACACCTTC. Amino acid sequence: CSYRGSYGYTF.

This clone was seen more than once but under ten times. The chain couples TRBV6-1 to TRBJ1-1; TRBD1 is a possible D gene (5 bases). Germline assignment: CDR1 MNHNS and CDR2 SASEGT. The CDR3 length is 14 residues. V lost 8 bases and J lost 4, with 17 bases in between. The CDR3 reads CASAAGVRFTEAFF. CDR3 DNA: TGTGCCAGCGCCGCGGGGGTCAGGTTCACTGAAGCTTTCTTT.

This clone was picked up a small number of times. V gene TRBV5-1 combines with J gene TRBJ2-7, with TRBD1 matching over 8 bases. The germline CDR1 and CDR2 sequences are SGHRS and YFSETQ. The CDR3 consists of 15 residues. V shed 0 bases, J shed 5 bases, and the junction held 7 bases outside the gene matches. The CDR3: CASSLVSGGGNEQYF. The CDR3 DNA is TGCGCCAGCAGCTTGGTTTCAGGGGGCGGGAACGAGCAGTACTTC.

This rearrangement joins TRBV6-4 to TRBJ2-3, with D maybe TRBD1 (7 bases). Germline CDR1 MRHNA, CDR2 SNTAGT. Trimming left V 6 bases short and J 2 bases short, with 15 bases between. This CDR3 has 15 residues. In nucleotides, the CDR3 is TGTGCCAGCAGAGCCAGGGGGGAGACCACAGATACGCAGTATTTT. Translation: CASRARGETTDTQYF.

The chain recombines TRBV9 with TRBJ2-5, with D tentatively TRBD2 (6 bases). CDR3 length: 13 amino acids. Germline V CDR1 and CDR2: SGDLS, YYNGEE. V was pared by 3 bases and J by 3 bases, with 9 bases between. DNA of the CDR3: TGTGCCAGCAGCGAATGGGGGGAAGAGACCCAGTACTTC. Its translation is CASSEWGEETQYF.

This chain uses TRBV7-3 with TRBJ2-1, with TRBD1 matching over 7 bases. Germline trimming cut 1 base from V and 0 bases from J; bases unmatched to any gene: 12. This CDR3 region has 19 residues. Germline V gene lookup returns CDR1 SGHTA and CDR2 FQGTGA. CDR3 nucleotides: TGTGCCAGCAGCTTAAAGGCTGCCGGGACAGCGAGCTCCTACAATGAGCAGTTCTTC. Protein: CASSLKAAGTASSYNEQFF. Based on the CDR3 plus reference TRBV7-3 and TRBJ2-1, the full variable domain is GAGVSQTPSNKVTEKGKYVELRCDPISGHTALYWYRQSLGQGPEFLIYFQGTGAADDSGLPNDRFFAVRPEGSVSTLKIQRTERGDSAVYLCASSLKAAGTASSYNEQFFGPGTRLTVL.

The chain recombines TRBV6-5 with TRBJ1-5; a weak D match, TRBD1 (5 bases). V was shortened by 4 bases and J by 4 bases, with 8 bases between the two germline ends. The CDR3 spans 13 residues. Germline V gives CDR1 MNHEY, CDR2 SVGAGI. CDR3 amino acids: CASSWGRNQPQHF. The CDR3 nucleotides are TGTGCCAGCAGTTGGGGCAGAAATCAGCCCCAGCATTTT.

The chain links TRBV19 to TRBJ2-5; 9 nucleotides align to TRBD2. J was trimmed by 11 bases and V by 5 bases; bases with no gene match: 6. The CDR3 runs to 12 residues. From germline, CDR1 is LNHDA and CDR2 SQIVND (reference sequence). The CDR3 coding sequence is TGTGCCAGTAGTGAGGGGACTAGCCAGCAGTACTTC. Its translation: CASSEGTSQQYF. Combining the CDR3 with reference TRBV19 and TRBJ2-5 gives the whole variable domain DGGITQSPKYLFRKEGQNVTLSCEQNLNHDAMYWYRQDPGQGLRLIYYSQIVNDFQKGDIAEGYSVSREKKESFPLTVTSAQKNPTAFYLCASSEGTSQQYFGPGTRLLVL.

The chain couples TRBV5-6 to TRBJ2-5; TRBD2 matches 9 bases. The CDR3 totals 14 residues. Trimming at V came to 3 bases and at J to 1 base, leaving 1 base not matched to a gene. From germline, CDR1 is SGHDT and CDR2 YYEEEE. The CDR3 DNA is TGTGCCAGCAGCTGGGGACTAGCCCAAGAGACCCAGTACTTC. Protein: CASSWGLAQETQYF.

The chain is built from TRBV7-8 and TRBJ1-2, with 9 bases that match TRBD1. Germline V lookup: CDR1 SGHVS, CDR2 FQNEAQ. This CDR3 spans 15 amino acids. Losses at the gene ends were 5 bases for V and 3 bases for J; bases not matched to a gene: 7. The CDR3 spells CASSPRDRAYYGYTF. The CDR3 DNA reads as TGTGCCAGCAGCCCTAGGGACAGGGCTTACTATGGCTACACCTTC.

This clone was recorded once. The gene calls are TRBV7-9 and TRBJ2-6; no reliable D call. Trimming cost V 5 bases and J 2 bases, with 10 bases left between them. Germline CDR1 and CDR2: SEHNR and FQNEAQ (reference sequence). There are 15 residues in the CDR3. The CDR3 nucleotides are TGTGCCAGCAGCCTAACAGTTACTGGGGCCAACGTCCTGACTTTC. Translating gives CASSLTVTGANVLTF.

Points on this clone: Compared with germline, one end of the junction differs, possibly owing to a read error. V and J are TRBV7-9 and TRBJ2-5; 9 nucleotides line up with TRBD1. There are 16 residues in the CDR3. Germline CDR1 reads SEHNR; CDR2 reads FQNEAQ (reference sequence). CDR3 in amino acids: CSSSLVSLGQGKTQYF. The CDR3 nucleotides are TGTTCCAGCAGCTTAGTCTCTCTGGGACAGGGAAAGACCCAGTACTTC.

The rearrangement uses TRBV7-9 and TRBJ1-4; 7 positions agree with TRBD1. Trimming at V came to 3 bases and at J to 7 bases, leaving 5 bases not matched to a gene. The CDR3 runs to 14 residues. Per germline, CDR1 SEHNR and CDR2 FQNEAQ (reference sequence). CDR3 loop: CASSFSQGGEKLFF. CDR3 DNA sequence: TGTGCCAGCAGCTTTTCTCAGGGGGGTGAAAAACTGTTTTTT.

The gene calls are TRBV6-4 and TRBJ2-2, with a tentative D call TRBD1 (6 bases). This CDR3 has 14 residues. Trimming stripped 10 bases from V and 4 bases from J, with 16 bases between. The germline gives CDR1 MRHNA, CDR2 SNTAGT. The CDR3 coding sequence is TGTGCCACGTCCCGGGACACTCCCACCGGGGAGCTGTTTTTT. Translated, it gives CATSRDTPTGELFF.

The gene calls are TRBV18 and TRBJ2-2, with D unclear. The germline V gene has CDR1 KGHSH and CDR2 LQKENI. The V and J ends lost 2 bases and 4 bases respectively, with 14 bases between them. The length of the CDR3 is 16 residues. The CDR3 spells CASSPRAPESTGELFF. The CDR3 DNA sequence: TGTGCCAGCTCACCAAGAGCCCCTGAGAGCACCGGGGAGCTGTTTTTT.

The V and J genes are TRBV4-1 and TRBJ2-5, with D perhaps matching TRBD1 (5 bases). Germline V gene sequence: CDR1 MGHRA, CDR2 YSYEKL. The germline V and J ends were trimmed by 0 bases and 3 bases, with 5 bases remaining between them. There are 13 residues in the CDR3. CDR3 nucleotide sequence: TGCGCCAGCAGCCAAGACAGGGAAGAGACCCAGTACTTC. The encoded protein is CASSQDREETQYF.

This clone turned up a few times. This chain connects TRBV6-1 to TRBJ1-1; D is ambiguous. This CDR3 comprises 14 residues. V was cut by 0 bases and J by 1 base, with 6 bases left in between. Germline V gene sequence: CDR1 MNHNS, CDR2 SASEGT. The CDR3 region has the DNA TGTGCCAGCAGTGAAGCCGGCGGGAACACTGAAGCTTTCTTT. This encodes CASSEAGGNTEAFF.

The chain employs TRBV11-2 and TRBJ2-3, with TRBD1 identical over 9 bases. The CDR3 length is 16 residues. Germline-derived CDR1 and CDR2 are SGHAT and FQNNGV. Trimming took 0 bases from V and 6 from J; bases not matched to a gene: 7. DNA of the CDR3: TGTGCCAGCAGCTTAGAACAGGGGGCCTGGATGGATACGCAGTATTTT. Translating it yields CASSLEQGAWMDTQYF. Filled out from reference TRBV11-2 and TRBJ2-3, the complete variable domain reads EAGVAQSPRYKIIEKRQSVAFWCNPISGHATLYWYQQILGQGPKLLIQFQNNGVVDDSQLPKDRFSAERLKGVDSTLKIQPAKLEDSAVYLCASSLEQGAWMDTQYFGPGTRLTVL.

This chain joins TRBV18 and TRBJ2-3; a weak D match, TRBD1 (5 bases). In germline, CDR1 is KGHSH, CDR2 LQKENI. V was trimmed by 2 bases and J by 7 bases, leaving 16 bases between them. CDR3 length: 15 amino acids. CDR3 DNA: TGTGCCAGCTCACCAGCTGGTAGCCCAGGGAATACGCAGTATTTT. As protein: CASSPAGSPGNTQYF.

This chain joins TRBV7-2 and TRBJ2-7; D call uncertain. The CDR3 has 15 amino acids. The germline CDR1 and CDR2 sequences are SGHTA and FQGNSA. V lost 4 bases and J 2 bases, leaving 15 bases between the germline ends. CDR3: CASSSEWRGPYEQYF. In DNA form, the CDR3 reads TGTGCCAGCAGCTCCGAATGGAGAGGTCCCTACGAGCAGTACTTC.

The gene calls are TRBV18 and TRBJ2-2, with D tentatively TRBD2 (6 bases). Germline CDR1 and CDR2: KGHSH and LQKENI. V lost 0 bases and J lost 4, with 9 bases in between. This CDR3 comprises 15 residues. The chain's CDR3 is CASSPPSRGTGELFF. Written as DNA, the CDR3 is TGTGCCAGCTCACCACCCTCGCGGGGCACCGGGGAGCTGTTTTTT.